This T cell receptor (beta chain) was obtained from a study of blood T cell repertoires in COVID-19 (TCRdb year 2020). Context from the whole study: The collaborator samples originated in the United States, Italy and Spain and spanned the acute and convalescent phases of COVID-19. The repertoires were released in a freely available public database intended as a resource for research on the immune response to SARS-CoV-2. The material from the prospective study consisted of cDNA or gDNA derived from T cells, B-cell-depleted T cells, or PBMCs. Subjects who had been exposed to COVID-19, were actively infected with it, or had recovered from it provided the deeply sampled blood TCRbeta repertoires that made up the dataset. The sample metadata nearly always contained a de-identified subject ID, COVID-19 status, age in years and sex. Where available, HLA class I and class II types were obtained from metadata supplied by the sample provider rather than from assay-based typing. The samples were drawn from two sources: the first 160 participants of the ongoing ImmuneRACE study, and 1,000 to 1,500 subjects contributed by 6 global collaborators. The paper as a whole reports these results and caveats: How much clinical and demographic metadata was included differed by source and by participant, and the metadata was provided uncurated.

The V end gives up 5 bases and the J end 0 bases, leaving 7 bases in the junction not matched to a gene. The germline V gene yields SQVTM for CDR1 and ANQGSEA for CDR2. From its cysteine to its phenylalanine, the CDR3 spans 15 amino acids. The retained sequence is limited to the CDR3, 45 bases, with the frame set at the first base. To note about this clone: This receptor's antigen is unknown. Nothing much larger sits one base from this clone, and base qualities are not available.

TCRbeta CDR3 regions were amplified from genomic DNA by means of the immunoSEQ Assay, a bias-controlled multiplex PCR. From the authors' description of their analysis: Within the assay, amplification of reference gene primers was used to estimate how many nucleated cells each sample contained. Sequence reads were collapsed and filtered to measure the absolute abundance of every unique TCRbeta CDR3 rearrangement. For each sample, productive Simpson clonality was calculated by taking the square root of Simpson's diversity index across productive rearrangements. TCRdb obtained this table from immuneACCESS and retained in-frame rearrangements with V and J assigned. These tables miss some clones; where compared with another copy, unresolved V genes account for less than half of the shortfall, and the remainder is unexplained. The V and J calls and clone size are taken from that table; D and trimming were inferred from the DNA. Recorded for this sample are roughly 150,000 clones; around 82% of them occurred a single time. Jointly, the top ten make up 4.5% to 7.5% of the sample.

In the prospective study, participants were roughly 18 to 100 years old, resided in under 30 geographic areas of the United States, and were enrolled through a virtual design. Cohort assignment in the prospective study relied on participant-reported clinical history from a screening survey and a study questionnaire. Recovered participants in ImmuneRACE Cohort 3 were defined by two consecutive negative NP/OP PCR tests, clearance by a healthcare professional, or resolution of symptoms. Each participant in the prospective study had whole blood, serum and a nasopharyngeal or oropharyngeal swab collected by mobile phlebotomists. Participants in the prospective study had the option to provide additional blood draws and questionnaires over an approximately 2-month period. Before DNA extraction, prospective study blood samples were shipped either frozen or at room temperature.

The material sequenced was PBMCs or T cells enriched from blood (not recorded which). The sequence is built from TRBV29-1 and TRBJ1-5; the central 7 bases match TRBD1. The TCR was taken from a man aged 35 to 55 who had recovered from COVID-19. CDR3 reads: CSVREGGSSNQPQHF. The DNA sequence is as follows: TGCAGCGTTCGTGAAGGGGGCAGTAGCAATCAGCCCCAGCATTTT.